This T cell receptor (beta chain) is from a study of blood T cell repertoires in COVID-19 (dated by TCRdb to the early 2020s). In terms of the full investigation: The collaborator samples originated in the United States, Italy and Spain and spanned the acute and convalescent phases of COVID-19. The repertoires were released in a freely available public database meant as a resource for research on the immune response to SARS-CoV-2. Subjects who had been exposed to COVID-19, were actively infected with it, or had recovered from it provided the deeply sampled blood TCRbeta repertoires that made up the dataset. A de-identified subject ID, COVID-19 status, age in years and sex were almost always included in the sample metadata. The samples were drawn from the first 160 participants of the ongoing ImmuneRACE study and from 950 to 1,500 subjects provided by 6 global collaborators. Where HLA class I and class II types were available, the types were taken from metadata supplied by the sample provider, not from assay-based typing. The material from the prospective study consisted of cDNA or gDNA derived from T cells, B-cell-depleted T cells, or PBMCs. General study outcomes and caveats: The quantity of clinical and demographic metadata differed by source and by participant and was supplied without curation.

The CDR3 contains 16 residues, cysteine and phenylalanine counted. The sequence is cut down to CDR3 DNA, 48 bases in frame from base 1. The germline V gene yields MDHEN for CDR1 and SYDVKM for CDR2. V trim: 2 bases; J trim: 4 bases; unmatched bases: 5. As regards this clone: Its cognate antigen has yet to be identified. Nothing much larger sits one base from this clone, and base qualities are not available.

Each collaborating institution followed its own protocols to collect whole blood in K2EDTA tubes. For TCRbeta analysis, collaborator samples were shipped as frozen whole blood, as isolated PBMCs, or as DNA extracted from either sample type. TCRbeta CDR3 regions were amplified from genomic DNA by means of the immunoSEQ Assay, a bias-controlled multiplex PCR. For the original study's pipeline: The number of nucleated cells in each sample was estimated by amplification of reference gene primers within the assay. To quantify the absolute abundance of each unique TCRbeta CDR3 rearrangement, sequence reads were collapsed and filtered. Productive Simpson clonality was computed per sample as the square root of Simpson's diversity index over productive rearrangements. Here the immuneACCESS table is served through TCRdb, limited to in-frame sequences with V and J called. Missing clones are a known gap in these copies; in checked studies unresolved V genes cover under half, and the rest lacks a known reason. The V and J calls and clone size are taken from that table; D and trimming were inferred from the DNA. Counted in this sample were approximately 93,000 clones; around 87% of them appeared once. The ten largest clones take up around 1.1% of the sample.

Specimen: peripheral blood. The chain was built from TRBV28 and TRBJ2-2, and 9 junctional nucleotides match TRBD1. The source of this sequence is a human donor in a cohort sampled during active COVID-19. The DNA reads TGTGCCAGCAGTTTACCCGGGACAGGGCCCACCGGGGAGCTGTTTTTT. It specifies CASSLPGTGPTGELFF.